The sequence of this T cell receptor beta chain was determined in a study of T cell responses to AZD1222 COVID-19 vaccine. Sequencing used immunoSEQ multiplex PCR; TCRdb keeps in-frame clones, though not all of them. The sample lists more than 90,000 clones; 87% were seen once. CDR1 and CDR2 from the germline V gene are SGHNT and YENEEA. V dropped 6 bases and J dropped 0 bases, with 9 bases sitting between them. CDR3 size: 13 residues. The chain uses TRBV11-3 and TRBJ2-7, with D possibly TRBD1 on 5 matching bases. The material was peripheral blood, obtained on day 0 of AZD1222 vaccination. This clonotype was obtained from an adult in good health. CDR3 in amino acids: CASSRQGSYEQYF. The CDR3 region has the DNA TGTGCCAGCAGTCGGCAGGGCTCCTACGAGCAGTACTTC.